The TCR beta chain under discussion was sequenced for a study of blood T cell repertoires in COVID-19. The length of the CDR3 is 15 residues. V lost 0 bases, J lost 2 bases, and 3 bases stayed unmatched. Per germline, CDR1 MGHDK and CDR2 SYGVNS. Clones were read by immunoSEQ multiplex PCR, and TCRdb kept only the in-frame ones, dropping some. This sample has 200,000 to 300,000 clones, with roughly 88% found just once. Someone with COVID-19 had been met by exposed participants within 2 weeks before study entry. The gene calls are TRBV25-1 and TRBJ1-2, with 7 bases matching TRBD1. The TCR sequence derives from a woman between 40 and 50 years old who had been exposed to COVID-19. Specimen: PBMCs or T cells enriched from blood (not recorded which). The CDR3 bases are TGTGCCAGCAGTGAATATCTGGGACAGAACTATGGCTACACCTTC. It yields the protein CASSEYLGQNYGYTF.